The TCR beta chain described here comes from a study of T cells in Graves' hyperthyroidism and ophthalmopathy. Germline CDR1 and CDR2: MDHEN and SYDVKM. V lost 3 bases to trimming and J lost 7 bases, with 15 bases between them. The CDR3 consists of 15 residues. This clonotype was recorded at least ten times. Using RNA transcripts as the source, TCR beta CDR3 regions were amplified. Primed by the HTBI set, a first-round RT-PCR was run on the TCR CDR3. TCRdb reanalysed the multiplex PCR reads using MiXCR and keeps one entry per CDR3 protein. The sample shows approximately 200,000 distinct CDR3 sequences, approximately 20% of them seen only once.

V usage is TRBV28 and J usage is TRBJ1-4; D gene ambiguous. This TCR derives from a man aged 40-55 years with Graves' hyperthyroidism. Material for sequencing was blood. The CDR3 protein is CASSFFTGPGEKLFF. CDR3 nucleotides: TGTGCCAGCAGTTTCTTCACCGGACCTGGTGAAAAACTGTTTTTT.